The next 21 T cell receptor beta chains were all read from a single sample in a study of cytomegalovirus exposure and HLA in healthy donors. The PCR employed 60 Vbeta primers together with 13 Jbeta primers. Only in-frame clones appear in the TCRdb table, and some are missing; sequencing was by immunoSEQ multiplex PCR. The specimen's table records around 51,000 clones. Sequenced sample: PBMCs. The receptors derive from a woman in her thirties or forties in good health and CMV-seronegative.

The rearrangement links TRBV9 to TRBJ2-3; 7 nucleotides line up with TRBD2. This CDR3 is built from 16 residues. Germline V gene sequence: CDR1 SGDLS, CDR2 YYNGEE. V trimming: 0 bases; J trimming: 6 bases; junction bases outside the gene matches: 10. CDR3 amino acids: CASSVESRGGYDTQYF. The CDR3, as DNA: TGTGCCAGCAGCGTAGAATCTCGCGGGGGATACGATACGCAGTATTTT.

The chain carries TRBV5-1 and TRBJ2-5, with a possible D match to TRBD2 (7 bases). V was pared by 8 bases and J by 3 bases, with 17 bases between. The germline CDR1 and CDR2 sequences are SGHRS and YFSETQ. The CDR3 is 14 residues long. CDR3 in amino acids: CASGRGQWEETQYF. The CDR3 DNA sequence: TGCGCCAGTGGGAGGGGACAATGGGAAGAGACCCAGTACTTC.

V usage is TRBV5-1 and J usage is TRBJ2-1; possibly TRBD1 for D (5 bases). The CDR3 runs 15 residues. CDR1 and CDR2 (germline): SGHRS, YFSETQ. Between the trimmed V and J ends, which lost 4 bases and 0 bases, there was a span of 11 bases. In nucleotides, the CDR3 is TGCGCCAGCAGCCCGAGGACAAGCTCCTACAATGAGCAGTTCTTC. This encodes CASSPRTSSYNEQFF.

The rearrangement joins TRBV25-1 to TRBJ1-6; D gene unclear. The V end was cut by 6 bases, the J end by 9 bases, with 9 bases between. The CDR3 has 12 amino acids. CDR1 is MGHDK and CDR2 is SYGVNS in the germline V gene. The CDR3 nucleotides read TGTGCCAGCAGGGCCCAGTTTTCACCCCTCCACTTT. Translation gives CASRAQFSPLHF.

The rearrangement links TRBV2 to TRBJ2-5; 8 nucleotides match TRBD2. V was pared by 0 bases and J by 5 bases, with 5 bases of the junction left unmatched. Germline V lookup: CDR1 SNHLY, CDR2 FYNNEI. The CDR3 spans 15 residues. For the CDR3, the DNA is TGTGCCAGCAGTGAAGCGGGACTAGTCGGGGAGACCCAGTACTTC. It translates to CASSEAGLVGETQYF.

This chain joins TRBV29-1 and TRBJ2-7; D might be TRBD1 (6 bases). This CDR3 comprises 14 residues. CDR1 and CDR2 from the germline V gene are SQVTM and ANQGSEA. V was trimmed by 6 bases and J by 0 bases, leaving 15 bases between them. The CDR3 protein is CSVSGAQSSYEQYF. In DNA, the CDR3 is TGCAGCGTCTCAGGGGCCCAGAGCTCCTACGAGCAGTACTTC.

This chain connects TRBV4-3 to TRBJ2-7, with D hard to call. V lost 4 bases to trimming and J lost 1 base, with 14 bases between them. Germline values: CDR1 LGHNA, CDR2 YSLEER. The CDR3 consists of 15 residues. The CDR3 reads CASSLGRGRSYEQYF. DNA of the CDR3: TGCGCCAGCAGCCTAGGCCGAGGCAGATCCTACGAGCAGTACTTC.

The chain carries TRBV7-3 and TRBJ2-5; possibly TRBD2 for D (6 bases). The CDR3 length is 13 residues. Trimming left V 5 bases short and J 5 bases short, with 12 bases between. The germline gives CDR1 SGHTA, CDR2 FQGTGA. The CDR3 DNA sequence: TGTGCCAGCAGCCCGGATGGGGGGGAGACCCAGTACTTC. This encodes CASSPDGGETQYF.

This CDR3 reads CASSPGAETQYF. The CDR3 nucleotides are TGTGCCAGCAGCCCAGGGGCCGAGACCCAGTACTTC. The chain is built from TRBV6-6 and TRBJ2-5, with D perhaps matching TRBD1 (6 bases). The CDR3 has 12 amino acids. Germline V lookup: CDR1 MNHNY, CDR2 SVGAGI (reference sequence). Trimming stripped 6 bases from V and 5 bases from J, with 10 bases between.

The chain links TRBV5-5 to TRBJ1-5; TRBD1 matches 11 bases. Germline trimming cut 1 base from V and 6 bases from J; bases unmatched to any gene: 3. Germline CDR1 and CDR2: SGHKS and YYEKEE (reference sequence). This CDR3 is built from 15 residues. The CDR3 bases are TGTGCCAGCAGCTTGTGGGACAGGGGGTTTCAGCCCCAGCATTTT. This translates into CASSLWDRGFQPQHF.

The V gene is TRBV4-1, the J gene TRBJ1-1, with 9 bases aligning to TRBD1. V was pared by 4 bases and J by 4 bases, with 7 bases of the junction left unmatched. The germline V gene has CDR1 MGHRA and CDR2 YSYEKL. This CDR3 has 15 amino acids. The CDR3 is CASSRSGQGSTEAFF. CDR3 DNA sequence: TGCGCCAGCAGCCGCTCGGGACAGGGTTCCACTGAAGCTTTCTTT.

The chain couples TRBV9 to TRBJ2-3; TRBD2 is a possible D gene (6 bases). CDR1 and CDR2 (germline): SGDLS, YYNGEE. V lost 0 bases to trimming and J lost 2 bases, with 13 bases between them. The CDR3 consists of 16 residues. As DNA, the CDR3 is TGTGCCAGCAGCGTAGTTGGTCTAGCGCACACAGATACGCAGTATTTT. It yields the protein CASSVVGLAHTDTQYF. The entire variable domain, with the rest obtained from reference TRBV9 and TRBJ2-3, is as follows: DSGVTQTPKHLITATGQRVTLRCSPRSGDLSVYWYQQSLDQGLQFLIQYYNGEERAKGNILERFSAQQFPDLHSELNLSSLELGDSALYFCASSVVGLAHTDTQYFGPGTRLTVL.

V is TRBV7-2 and J is TRBJ2-3, with 11 bases fitting TRBD2. The trim removed 1 base at V and 4 bases at J, leaving 4 bases unmatched. Germline V gives CDR1 SGHTA, CDR2 FQGNSA. The CDR3 runs 16 residues. CDR3 region: CASSLGLAGGADTQYF. The CDR3 coding sequence is TGTGCCAGCAGCTTAGGGCTAGCGGGGGGTGCAGATACGCAGTATTTT.

This chain connects TRBV4-1 to TRBJ1-1; D call uncertain. CDR3 length equals 16 residues. The germline gives CDR1 MGHRA, CDR2 YSYEKL. Between the trimmed V and J ends, which lost 0 bases and 11 bases, there was a span of 22 bases. The CDR3 loop is CASSQDLTRTLGRAFF. CDR3 in DNA: TGCGCCAGCAGCCAAGATCTTACTAGGACCCTAGGAAGGGCTTTCTTT.

The chain links TRBV18 to TRBJ2-5; D gene uncertain. Looked up from germline, CDR1 is KGHSH and CDR2 is LQKENI. This CDR3 is 15 amino acids long. The V end lost 0 bases, the J end lost 5 bases, and 13 bases lay between the germline ends. The CDR3 DNA is TGTGCCAGCTCACCACCCCTCTTGAGAGTGGAGACCCAGTACTTC. As protein: CASSPPLLRVETQYF.

With respect to this clone: Germline and junction disagree at one end, which may indicate a read error. The V gene is TRBV29-1, the J gene TRBJ1-3, with D tentatively TRBD1 (6 bases). CDR1 and CDR2 from the germline V gene are SQVTM and ANQGSEA. The CDR3 extends over 15 amino acids. CDR3 residues: CSATTGTNSGNNIYF. CDR3 DNA: TGCAGCGCTACGACAGGTACGAATTCTGGAAACAACATATATTTT.

The chain links TRBV29-1 to TRBJ1-1; 11 bases fit TRBD1. Trimming removed 8 bases from V and 1 base from J; junction bases left unmatched: 6. The CDR3 sequence is 14 residues long. Germline lookup yields CDR1 SQVTM and CDR2 ANQGSEA. The CDR3 sequence: CSSRTGGANTEAFF. The CDR3 DNA reads TGCAGCTCGCGGACAGGGGGCGCGAACACTGAAGCTTTCTTT.

This chain uses TRBV6-5 with TRBJ1-2; a weak D match, TRBD1 (5 bases). CDR1 MNHEY and CDR2 SVGAGI come from the germline V gene. The V gene lost 4 bases and the J gene lost 3 bases, with 9 bases spanning the gap. The length of the CDR3 is 13 residues. In DNA form, the CDR3 reads TGTGCCAGCAGTTCCGACAGTTACTATGGCTACACCTTC. This gives the protein CASSSDSYYGYTF.

This chain uses TRBV11-3 with TRBJ2-1, with TRBD2 matching over 10 bases. The ends lost 4 bases at V and 13 bases at J; junction bases unmatched: 16. Germline V CDR1 and CDR2: SGHNT, YENEEA. There are 16 residues in the CDR3. CDR3 region: CASSSGGGSGRTRQFF. Written as DNA, the CDR3 is TGTGCCAGCAGCTCCGGTGGGGGTAGCGGGAGGACGAGACAGTTCTTC.

V and J are TRBV9 and TRBJ2-5; TRBD1 might be the D (7 bases). Trimming removed 4 bases at V and 4 bases at J, with 14 bases between. Germline-derived CDR1 and CDR2 are SGDLS and YYNGEE. This CDR3 has 14 amino acids. The CDR3 region is CASSYQGGTETQYF. The CDR3 DNA is TGTGCCAGCAGCTATCAGGGGGGTACAGAGACCCAGTACTTC.

The V call is TRBV7-2, the J call TRBJ1-2; D remains ambiguous. The CDR3 runs to 15 residues. The V and J ends lost 1 base and 3 bases respectively, with 12 bases between them. Per germline, CDR1 SGHTA and CDR2 FQGNSA. CDR3 in amino acids: CASSLDNKYDYGYTF. CDR3 nucleotides: TGTGCCAGCAGCTTAGACAACAAGTACGACTATGGCTACACCTTC.